This T cell receptor (beta chain) was sequenced during a study of blood T cell repertoires in COVID-19 (dated by TCRdb to between 2020 and 2021). As for the study more broadly: Samples covering the acute and convalescent phases of COVID-19 were provided by collaborators in the United States, Italy and Spain. The prospective study material was composed of cDNA or gDNA derived from T cells, B-cell-depleted T cells, or PBMCs. Deeply sampled blood TCRbeta repertoires from subjects exposed to, actively infected with, or recovered from COVID-19 were included in the dataset. The repertoires were released in a freely available public database intended as a resource for research on the immune response to SARS-CoV-2. Samples were obtained from the ongoing ImmuneRACE study (first 160 participants) and from 1,200 or so subjects provided by 6 global collaborators. Sample metadata almost always included a de-identified subject ID, COVID-19 status, age in years and sex. Where available, HLA class I and class II types were taken from metadata supplied by the sample provider and were not determined by assay-based typing. Broad study findings and their caveats: How much clinical and demographic metadata was included differed by source and by participant, and the metadata was provided uncurated.

Sequences MNHEY (CDR1) and SVGAGI (CDR2) are obtained from the germline V gene. V lost 11 bases and J lost 2 bases; the stretch between them is 16 bases long. The CDR3 sequence holds 14 residues, the cysteine and phenylalanine included. Just CDR3 DNA is preserved here, 42 bases in frame from base 1. The immunoSEQ Assay, a bias-controlled multiplex PCR, was used to amplify TCRbeta CDR3 regions from genomic DNA. For the original study's pipeline: Within the assay, amplification of reference gene primers was used to estimate how many nucleated cells each sample contained. Sequence reads were collapsed and filtered to measure the absolute abundance of every unique TCRbeta CDR3 rearrangement. For each sample, productive Simpson clonality was calculated as the square root of Simpson's diversity index across productive rearrangements. TCRdb stores this immuneACCESS table with in-frame sequences only. Part of the clones is absent; in the studies checked, under half of the shortfall reflects unresolved V genes, and no reason is known for the rest. V and J calls plus clone size are reproduced from that table; the DNA served to infer D and trimming. This sample gives 180,000 or so clones in total; around 86% of them show up just once. The top ten hold 7% of the sample.

Concerning this clone: Its antigen specificity is not known. No qualities accompany the bases; no much larger clone lies one base away.

Whole blood was collected in K2EDTA tubes by collaborating institutions according to the institutions' own protocols. For TCRbeta analysis, collaborator samples were shipped as frozen whole blood, as isolated PBMCs, or as DNA extracted from either sample type. This clonotype was sampled from an elderly woman in a cohort sampled during active or convalescent COVID-19. Sequencing was carried out using peripheral blood. The rearrangement combines TRBV6-5 with TRBJ2-1, and the D gene may be TRBD1, 6 bases matching. The CDR3 amino acid sequence is: CACHRDPAYNEQFF. The bases are TGTGCCTGCCACAGGGACCCGGCCTACAATGAGCAGTTCTTC.